Here is one T cell receptor (beta chain) with its context. Its antigen is currently unknown. Researchers ran the PCR with 60 Vbeta and 13 Jbeta primers. Repertoires were generated with immunoSEQ multiplex PCR, while TCRdb's copy carries only in-frame clones and drops some. The data hold 150,000 to 200,000 clones, with roughly 73% observed a single time. This entry is derived from a study of cytomegalovirus exposure and HLA in healthy donors. Findings of the study overall: The listing of approximately 160 TCR beta chains classed them as cytomegalovirus-associated.

The receptor was derived from a woman in her forties in good health and CMV-seropositive. Sequencing was done on a sample of PBMCs.

The CDR3 region is CSAEVNTEAFF. In DNA, the CDR3 is TGCAGTGCCGAGGTGAACACTGAAGCTTTCTTT. The V call is TRBV20-1, the J call TRBJ1-1; D ambiguous. This CDR3 comprises 11 residues. The ends were cut back, 6 bases at V and 0 bases at J, with 5 bases in the middle. Germline CDR1 is DFQATT and CDR2 is SNEGSKA (reference sequence).